This T cell receptor (beta chain) was observed in a study of T cell responses to AZD1222 COVID-19 vaccine. General study points: Of spike-specific TCRs, nearly half reportedly target regions left unmutated in variants. The peak T cell response came first, and repertoires were sampled only after it. White British donors predominated, females outnumbered males, and clonal diversity was possibly underestimated. Following two doses of AZD1222, Spike-specific TCR breadth and depth rose.

Remarks on this clone: Its specificity is unknown.

The CDR3 is made up of 12 amino acids. V trimming: 6 bases; J trimming: 5 bases; junction bases outside the gene matches: 4. The germline gives CDR1 MNHEY, CDR2 SMNVEV (reference sequence). Generated by immunoSEQ multiplex PCR, the TCRdb table keeps only in-frame clones and is missing some. There are roughly 140,000 clones in the sample; over 80% occur only once, and about 8.9% lies in the top ten. This clonotype was sampled from an adult who received the AZD1222 COVID-19 vaccine. V usage is TRBV27 and J usage is TRBJ2-7, with 7 bases fitting TRBD1. Sample: peripheral blood, taken 28 days after the second AZD1222 dose. The DNA of the CDR3 is TGTGCCAGCAGAAACAGGGGCCACGAGCAGTACTTC. Residues: CASRNRGHEQYF.